Given below is one T cell receptor beta chain in context. Antigen unknown. Amplification by 5'RACE using constant-segment primers produced TCR alpha and TCR beta cDNA libraries that carried sample barcodes and UMIs. TCRdb ran MiXCR on the 5' RACE reads and lists one entry per CDR3 protein. This sample has 300,000 to 400,000 distinct CDR3 sequences, with roughly 21% found just once. The data belong to a study of T-cell memory formation after mild COVID-19. Study-level background: Clustering of TCRs was largely donor specific.

General observations from the study: Among contracting clones, CD4+ were mainly CM/EM and CD8+ enriched in EMRA.

The sequenced material came from PBMCs or a T cell subset sorted from them (not recorded which). This TCR was recovered from an adult woman who had mild COVID-19 (a few samples of this study predate the infection). Cell type and time point are not known.

The CDR3 nucleotides read TGTGCCAGCACCCGACCCAGGGCGGGCACCGGGGAGCTGTTTTTT. The encoded protein is CASTRPRAGTGELFF. The rearrangement links TRBV7-2 to TRBJ2-2; D may match TRBD1 or TRBD2 (5 bases each). Germline V gene sequence: CDR1 SGHTA, CDR2 FQGNSA. This CDR3 is built from 15 residues. The V end was cut by 7 bases, the J end by 4 bases, with 16 bases between. Supplemented by reference TRBV7-2 and TRBJ2-2, the full variable domain reads GAGVSQSPSNKVTEKGKDVELRCDPISGHTALYWYRQSLGQGLEFLIYFQGNSAPDKSGLPSDRFSAERTGGSVSTLTIQRTQQEDSAVYLCASTRPRAGTGELFFGEGSRLTVL.